The clone carrying this T cell receptor beta chain showed up just a few times. The antigen is not known. All donors comprised healthy Caucasians. This sample stems from a study of identical twins. Overall study findings and caveats: Abundant beta clonotypes from cord blood had fewer insertions, unlike memory repertoires, which showed none.

CDR1 DFQATT and CDR2 SNEGSKA come from the germline V gene (reference sequence). This CDR3 is built from 11 residues. V lost 0 bases, J lost 12 bases, and 5 bases stayed unmatched. TCRdb redid the calling of the 5' RACE reads with MiXCR, one entry per CDR3 protein. Of about 920,000 distinct CDR3 sequences in the sample, 9% to 15% were seen once. These data also formed part of another study, on yellow fever vaccine responses in identical twins.

The source material was PBMCs. The chain recombines TRBV20-1 with TRBJ2-7, with 7 bases lining up with TRBD2. The receptor comes from a woman between 18 and 29 years old in good health. The CDR3 DNA is TGCAGTGCTAGAGATGACCGGGAGGTGTACTTC. Its translation is CSARDDREVYF.